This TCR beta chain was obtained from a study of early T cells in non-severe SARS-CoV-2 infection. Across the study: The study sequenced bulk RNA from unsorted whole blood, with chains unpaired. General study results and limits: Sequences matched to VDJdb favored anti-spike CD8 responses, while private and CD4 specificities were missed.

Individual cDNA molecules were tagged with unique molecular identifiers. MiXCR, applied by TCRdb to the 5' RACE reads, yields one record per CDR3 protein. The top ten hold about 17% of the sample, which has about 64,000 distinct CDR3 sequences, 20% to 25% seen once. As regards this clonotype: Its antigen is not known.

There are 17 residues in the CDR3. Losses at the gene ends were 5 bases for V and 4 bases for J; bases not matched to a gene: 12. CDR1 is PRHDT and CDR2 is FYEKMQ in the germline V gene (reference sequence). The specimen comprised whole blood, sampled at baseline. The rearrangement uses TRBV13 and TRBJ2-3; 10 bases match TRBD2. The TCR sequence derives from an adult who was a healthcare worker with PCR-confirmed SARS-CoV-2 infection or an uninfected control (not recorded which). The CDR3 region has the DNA TGTGCCAGCAGCATAAGCGGGGGGGGCTTTGTGGCAGATACGCAGTATTTT. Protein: CASSISGGGFVADTQYF.